What follows describes a single T cell receptor (beta chain). A few counts support this clone. There is no known antigen for this receptor. It has no much larger one-base neighbor in the sample; base qualities were not kept. The cohort was made up of approximately 670 healthy bone marrow donors. At the time of sampling, every cohort member was nominally healthy, though immune exposures that went unrecorded were likely present. The donor tested CMV seropositive and was one of the 289 seropositive cohort members. Each donor provided a peripheral blood sample, and peripheral blood mononuclear cells were used for TCR beta sequencing. Genomic DNA extraction from the blood cell samples was performed with the Qiagen DNeasy Blood Extraction Kit. The sample is drawn from a study of cytomegalovirus exposure and HLA in healthy donors (dated by TCRdb to about 2017). Regarding the complete study: An earlier analysis of approximately 640 of the donors reported approximately 300 Gb of sequence data and 120 million or so unique TCR beta sequences from 190 million or so T cells. An early release covering over 500 HLA-typed donors comprised approximately 300 gigabases of sequencing data and around 86 million unique TCR sequences. Among the roughly 390 genotyped donors, under 90% belonged to the genetic ancestry cluster associated with self-reported Caucasian donors. The study aimed to test whether signatures of past pathogen exposure could be identified by cataloging public T cell receptors. The T cell repertoires of about 700 subjects were profiled by immunosequencing and related to cytomegalovirus serostatus. A separate validation cohort of approximately 130 different subjects was used in addition to the roughly 670-subject first cohort. To predict cytomegalovirus infection status, the study brought together high-throughput TCR immunosequencing, statistical association of individual TCRs with disease status, and machine learning. To study patterns of TCR occurrence, a later analysis re-analyzed previously published TCR beta repertoires from more than 550 donors and added high-resolution HLA genotyping. In the later analysis, no new phenotypic data were used to find candidate immune exposures; instead, reliance was placed on TCR beta sequences and their occurrence across donors. To decide whether each TCR beta V gene segment behaved as functional or pseudogenic, an earlier analysis of some 600 of the donors relied on high-throughput TCR beta sequencing. Donor age, sex, ethnicity and CMV serostatus were compiled alongside the repertoire data. In a later genetic analysis, genome-wide SNP genotypes for about 55% of the roughly 700 donors were used, and that subset was treated as a discovery cohort. Every discovery cohort repertoire had been produced on one sequencing platform. Both class I and class II loci were covered by HLA typing, at four-digit resolution. The number of typed donors differed by locus: roughly 629-630 for A, B, C, DRB1 and DQB1; 500 to 550 for DQA1; 600 to 610 for DPA1; and some 430 for DPB1. Roughly 5 DR-DQ haplotypes were handled as single units for association and clustering because linkage in the cohort was strong. On average, about 200,000 unique TCR beta nucleotide sequences were sequenced per donor among more than 350 genotyped donors of the cohort, with roughly 18% of those sequences being non-productive.

Trimming removed 6 bases from V and 4 bases from J; the gene matches leave 12 bases unexplained. The CDR3 measures 16 amino acids from cysteine to phenylalanine. Left in the record is the CDR3 DNA by itself, 48 bases read in frame from the first base. Per the germline V gene, SQVTM is the CDR1 and ANQGSEA is the CDR2. Results and caveats for the whole study, not just this receptor: Correlated functional status among segregating V segments might reflect linkage disequilibrium, but an unknown experimental factor could not be ruled out. Three of the identified cytomegalovirus-associated TCR beta chains were confirmed in vitro to be specific for cytomegalovirus antigens. Compared with equally common non-associated chains, HLA-associated TCR beta chains in a later analysis were more clonally expanded and had lower generation probabilities. In a later analysis, some 17,000 TCR beta sequences were associated with specific HLA alleles at a false discovery rate of 0.05. Strong co-occurrence of HLA alleles, especially DR and DQ, made assigning TCR associations to individual alleles difficult. The classifier was reported to diagnose cytomegalovirus status with high specificity and sensitivity in both the original and validation cohorts. The sequencing pipeline was judged likely to have produced a cluster of highly shared sequence variants as a technical artifact. In an earlier analysis of roughly 500 of the donors, most TCR beta V segments appeared in productive rearrangements about 87% or about 30% of the time, broadly matching IMGT annotations. Most CMV-associated TCR beta chains appeared to be HLA-restricted in a later analysis, and the HLA associations seemed to be driven largely by CMV exposure. The authors suggested that the approach could potentially be extended to other disease states and immunological phenotypes. In the study, some 160 TCR beta chains were listed as associated with cytomegalovirus. Roughly uniform sequencing depth across donors was assumed in presence/absence analyses, although this assumption may not hold. Because the 87-base-pair reads could not distinguish some IMGT-functional V segments, including TRBV6-2 and TRBV6-3, those segments were excluded. About 17 rarely observed V segments, including chromosome 9 orphons, were excluded from the earlier analysis of about 500 of the donors because counts were too low. A further reported finding was that TCR beta sequences accurately predicted the HLA-A and HLA-B alleles for most subjects in the first cohort. Immune exposure information for the cohort was limited to CMV serostatus. While some public TCRs were present in many individuals, most TCR sequences turned up only very rarely across donors. Only TCR beta chains were sequenced in this cohort, and the absence of alpha or paired-chain data limited detectable features. Because HLA typing was missing for some donors at each locus, association tests included only the typed subset. In a later analysis, the rate of TCR association differed among HLA loci, with DRB1 alleles having the most associated TCRs and HLA-C alleles having the fewest. Several of the top co-occurrence clusters appeared to be linked to parvovirus B19, influenza, CMV and Epstein-Barr virus, according to a later analysis. According to a later genetic analysis, donors in an Asian-associated ancestry cluster had fewer N-insertions in productive TCRs than the approximately 710-donor mean. In a later genetic analysis, a missense DCLRE1C variant was associated with V-gene and J-gene trimming of TCR beta chains, and the association was replicated in an independent cohort.

The library was obtained by the immunoSEQ multiplex PCR assay. The multiplex PCR relied on a mix of 60 forward primers for TCR Vbeta segments and 13 reverse primers for TCR Jbeta segments. The CDR3 region of rearranged TCR beta genes was amplified from genomic DNA with a multiplex PCR assay. The amplified TCR beta libraries were sequenced on the Illumina HiSeq System as 87-base-pair reads. Per the source publication's procedure: In a later analysis, 70 million to 95 million unique TCR beta chains were counted across the roughly 610 repertoires, and roughly 11 million of these chains were shared by at least two donors. A nearest-neighbor algorithm error-corrected the raw reads and collapsed the reads into unique sequences, merging closely related sequences to remove PCR and sequencing errors. To assign V, D and J gene segments, CDR3 sequences were aligned to IMGT reference sequences. For a sequence to be retained, a match of at least six nucleotides was required to both a V gene segment and a J gene segment. A rearrangement was called productive if the CDR3 had no stop codons and remained in frame with V and J, and every other rearrangement was called non-productive. CDR3 was defined according to IMGT convention as the region running from the second conserved V-encoded cysteine to the conserved J-encoded phenylalanine. In an earlier analysis of around 570 of the donors, sequences lacking an unambiguous match to a single V gene segment were excluded. An earlier analysis of fewer than 650 of the donors classified V segments as functional when productive rearrangements were above 56.7% and as segregating when the standard deviation between donors was above 5%. A statistical classification framework was built for diagnosing cytomegalovirus status from the catalog of TCR beta chain sequences. In a later analysis, TCR nucleotide sequences were compared against IMGT/GENE-DB human TR gene sequences so that V and J genes could be assigned. A later analysis assigned CDR3 sequences and most-parsimonious VDJ recombination scenarios with the TCRdist pipeline. In a later analysis, each TCR beta chain was defined by its CDR3 amino acid sequence together with its V-gene family, and reads without a unique V-gene family were excluded. As a way to deal with suspected cross-contamination and a sequencing artifact, a later analysis dropped hundreds of nucleotide sequences that were highly shared and had low generation probability. In a later analysis, a clonal expansion index for each public chain was calculated from normalized within-repertoire ranks of inferred template counts. A later analysis computed generation probabilities with a VDJ recombination model fitted to out-of-frame rearrangements, and checked the results against IGoR. In a later analysis, TCR-TCR, TCR-HLA and TCR-CMV co-occurrence was scored with hypergeometric tests, and a repertoire-size bias correction was applied to TCR pairs. False discovery rates were estimated in a later analysis by permuting HLA or CMV assignments 20 times. In a later analysis, co-occurring TCRs were grouped with DBSCAN, and TCRdist sequence similarity was added when clustering was performed within HLA-allele-positive subsets. Co-occurrence clustering excluded repertoires with fewer than 30,000 or more than 120,000 public chains, plus five with anomalous nucleotide sharing. TCRdb took over this immuneACCESS table, retaining in-frame rearrangements with V and J assigned. Such tables are incomplete; in checked studies, under half of the missing clones stem from an unresolved V gene, and the remainder is unexplained. V and J calls and clone size come straight from that table; D and trimming were deduced from the DNA. The sample profile shows some 77,000 clones; over 70% of them were found once. The ten top clones hold 22% of the sample.

The sequence derives from a woman between 40 and 55 years old in good health and CMV-seropositive. The chain is encoded by TRBV29-1 joined to TRBJ2-1; TRBD2 agrees with 10 junctional bases. Sequences were obtained from PBMCs. The CDR3 region has the sequence CSVRTSGLADYNEQFF. The nucleotides are TGCAGCGTCCGTACATCCGGACTAGCGGATTACAATGAGCAGTTCTTC.